These 5 T cell receptor beta chains came from one sample sequenced in a study of human T cells and chemical hapten exposure. Each CDR3 protein is one row after TCRdb ran MiXCR on the RACE reads. The profile shows about 34,000 distinct CDR3 sequences, about 9.4% of them singletons. As for time point: pre-sensitization, week 0. Treatment here: therapeutic diphenylcyclopropenone sensitization with weekly scalp DPC. Whole blood that had not been fractionated was the source of extracted total RNA. The sample was whole blood, taken in connection with sensitization to the hapten diphenylcyclopropenone (DPC). All receptors come from a man aged 50 to 60 with alopecia areata. Some clones in this sample may be carry-over from other donors' samples.

The CDR3 spells CASTPKQGPHEQYF. The CDR3 coding sequence is TGTGCCAGCACCCCAAAACAGGGACCCCACGAGCAGTACTTC. This chain joins TRBV7-2 and TRBJ2-7; a possible D gene is TRBD1 (6 bases). V lost 7 bases to trimming and J lost 5 bases, with 18 bases between them. CDR3 length equals 14 residues. Looked up from germline, CDR1 is SGHTA and CDR2 is FQGNSA.

This clonotype was found many times. V gene TRBV16 combines with J gene TRBJ1-2, with a possible D match to TRBD1 (5 bases). The germline gives CDR1 KGHSY, CDR2 FQNENV. The CDR3 consists of 17 residues. Trimming cost V 0 bases and J 4 bases, with 18 bases left between them. CDR3 in amino acids: CASSQSLAGTSPYGYTF. CDR3 sequence (DNA): TGTGCCAGCAGCCAATCGCTAGCCGGGACGTCGCCCTATGGCTACACCTTC.

This clonotype was counted many times. The chain uses TRBV20-1 and TRBJ2-7; D could derive from TRBD1 or TRBD2 (5 bases each). In germline, CDR1 is DFQATT, CDR2 SNEGSKA (reference sequence). The CDR3 length is 16 residues. V was cut by 1 base and J by 0 bases, with 16 bases left in between. Written as DNA, the CDR3 is TGCAGTGCTAGAGGTCGGGACGGGGCTATCTCCTACGAGCAGTACTTC. The encoded protein is CSARGRDGAISYEQYF.

This clonotype has a single count. The chain couples TRBV20-1 to TRBJ2-1; D may correspond to TRBD1 or TRBD2 (6 bases each). V was shortened by 0 bases and J by 8 bases, with 26 bases between the two germline ends. Germline-derived CDR1 and CDR2 are DFQATT and SNEGSKA (reference sequence). The CDR3 is made up of 18 amino acids. DNA for the CDR3: TGCAGTGCTAGAGATCCCCTAGACCGGGGGCGAGGGGAGGATGAGCAGTTCTTC. It codes for CSARDPLDRGRGEDEQFF.

The chain is built from TRBV28 and TRBJ2-5, with D perhaps given as TRBD1 or TRBD2 (6 bases each). Per the germline V gene, CDR1 is MDHEN and CDR2 is SYDVKM. The V and J ends lost 9 bases and 7 bases respectively, with 21 bases between them. CDR3 size: 14 residues. In DNA form, the CDR3 reads TGTGCCAGTACTAGCCCACAGGGTAGTGCGACCCAGTACTTC. Protein: CASTSPQGSATQYF.